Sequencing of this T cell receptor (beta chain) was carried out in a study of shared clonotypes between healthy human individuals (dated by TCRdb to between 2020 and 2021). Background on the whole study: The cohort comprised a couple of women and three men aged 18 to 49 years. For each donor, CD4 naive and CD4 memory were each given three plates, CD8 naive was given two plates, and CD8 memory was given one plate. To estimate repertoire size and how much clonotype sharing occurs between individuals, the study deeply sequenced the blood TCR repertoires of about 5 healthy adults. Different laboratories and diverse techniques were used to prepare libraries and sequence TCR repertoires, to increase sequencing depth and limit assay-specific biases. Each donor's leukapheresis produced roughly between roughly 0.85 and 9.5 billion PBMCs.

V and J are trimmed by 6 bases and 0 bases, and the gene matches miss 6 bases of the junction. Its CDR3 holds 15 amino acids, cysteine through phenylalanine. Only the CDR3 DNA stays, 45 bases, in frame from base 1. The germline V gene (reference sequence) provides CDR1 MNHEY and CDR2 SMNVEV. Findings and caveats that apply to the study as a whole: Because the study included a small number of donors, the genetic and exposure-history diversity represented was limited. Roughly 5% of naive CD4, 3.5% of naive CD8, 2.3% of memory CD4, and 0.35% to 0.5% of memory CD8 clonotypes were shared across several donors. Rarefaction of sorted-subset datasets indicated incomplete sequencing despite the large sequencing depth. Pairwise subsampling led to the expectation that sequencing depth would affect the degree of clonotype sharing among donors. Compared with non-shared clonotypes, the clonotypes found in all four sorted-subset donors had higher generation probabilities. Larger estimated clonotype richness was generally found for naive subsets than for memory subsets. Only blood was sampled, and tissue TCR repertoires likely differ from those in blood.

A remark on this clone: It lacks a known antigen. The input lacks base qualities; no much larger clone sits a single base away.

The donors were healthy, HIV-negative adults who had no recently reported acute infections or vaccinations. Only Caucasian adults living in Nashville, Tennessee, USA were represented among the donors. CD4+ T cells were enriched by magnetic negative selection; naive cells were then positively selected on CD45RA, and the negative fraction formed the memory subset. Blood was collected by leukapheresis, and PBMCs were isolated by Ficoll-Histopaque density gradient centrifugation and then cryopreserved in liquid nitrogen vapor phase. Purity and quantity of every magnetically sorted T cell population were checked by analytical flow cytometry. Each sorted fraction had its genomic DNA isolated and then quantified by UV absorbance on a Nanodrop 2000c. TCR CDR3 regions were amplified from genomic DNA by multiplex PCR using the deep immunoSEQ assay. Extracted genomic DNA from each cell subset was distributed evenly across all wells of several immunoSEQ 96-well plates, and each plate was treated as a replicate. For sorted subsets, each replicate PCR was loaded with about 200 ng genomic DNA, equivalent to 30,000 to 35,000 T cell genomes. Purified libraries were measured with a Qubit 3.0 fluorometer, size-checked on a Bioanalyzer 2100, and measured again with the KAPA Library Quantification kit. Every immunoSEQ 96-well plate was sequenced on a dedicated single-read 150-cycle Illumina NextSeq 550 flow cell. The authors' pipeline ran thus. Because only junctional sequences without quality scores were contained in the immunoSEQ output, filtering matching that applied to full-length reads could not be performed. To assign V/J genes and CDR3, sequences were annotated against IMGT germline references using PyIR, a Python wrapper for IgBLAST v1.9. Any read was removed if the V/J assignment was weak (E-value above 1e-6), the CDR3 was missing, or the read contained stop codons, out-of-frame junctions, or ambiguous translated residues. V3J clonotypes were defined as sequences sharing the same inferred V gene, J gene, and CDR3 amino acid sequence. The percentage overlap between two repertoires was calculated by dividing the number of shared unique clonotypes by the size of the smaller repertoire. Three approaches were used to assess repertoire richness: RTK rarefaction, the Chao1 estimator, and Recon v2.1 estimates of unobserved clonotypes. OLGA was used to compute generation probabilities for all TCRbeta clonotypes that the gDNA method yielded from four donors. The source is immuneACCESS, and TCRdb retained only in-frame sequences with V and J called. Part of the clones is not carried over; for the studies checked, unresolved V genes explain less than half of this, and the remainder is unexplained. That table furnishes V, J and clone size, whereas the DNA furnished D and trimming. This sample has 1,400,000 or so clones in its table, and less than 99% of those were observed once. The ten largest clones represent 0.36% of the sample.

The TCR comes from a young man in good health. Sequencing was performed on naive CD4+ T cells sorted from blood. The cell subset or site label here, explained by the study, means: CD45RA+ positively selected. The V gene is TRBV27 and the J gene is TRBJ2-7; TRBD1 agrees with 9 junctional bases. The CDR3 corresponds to CASRYNRGPSYEQYF. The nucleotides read TGTGCCAGCAGGTATAACAGGGGGCCCTCCTACGAGCAGTACTTC.